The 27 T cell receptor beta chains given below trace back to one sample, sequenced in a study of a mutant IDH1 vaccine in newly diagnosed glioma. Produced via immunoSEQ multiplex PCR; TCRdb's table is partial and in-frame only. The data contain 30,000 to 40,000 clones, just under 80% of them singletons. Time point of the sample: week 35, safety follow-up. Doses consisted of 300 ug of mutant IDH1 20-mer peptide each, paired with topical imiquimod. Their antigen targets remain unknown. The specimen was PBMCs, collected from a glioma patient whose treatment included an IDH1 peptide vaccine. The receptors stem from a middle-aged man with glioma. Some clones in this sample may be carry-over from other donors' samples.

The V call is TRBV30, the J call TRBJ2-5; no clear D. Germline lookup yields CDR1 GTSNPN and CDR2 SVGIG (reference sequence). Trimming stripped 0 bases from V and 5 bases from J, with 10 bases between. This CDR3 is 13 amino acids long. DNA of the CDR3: TGTGCCTGGAGTGTAAACACACGGGAGACCCAGTACTTC. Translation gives CAWSVNTRETQYF.

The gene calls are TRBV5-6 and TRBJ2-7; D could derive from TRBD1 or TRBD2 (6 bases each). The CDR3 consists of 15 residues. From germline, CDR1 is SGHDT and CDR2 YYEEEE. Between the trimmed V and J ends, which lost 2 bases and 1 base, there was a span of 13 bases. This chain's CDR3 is CASSFAGGESYEQYF. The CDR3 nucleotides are TGTGCCAGCAGCTTTGCCGGGGGCGAGTCCTACGAGCAGTACTTC.

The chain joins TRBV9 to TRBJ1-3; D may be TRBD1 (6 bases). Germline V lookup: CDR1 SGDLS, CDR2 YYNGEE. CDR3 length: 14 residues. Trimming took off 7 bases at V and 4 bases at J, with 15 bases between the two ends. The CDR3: CASHPGGAGNTIYF. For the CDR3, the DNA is TGTGCCAGCCACCCCGGGGGGGCAGGAAACACCATATATTTT.

CDR3 in amino acids: CASSPRRGAQETQYF. In nucleotides, the CDR3 is TGCGCCAGCAGCCCCCGACGAGGGGCCCAAGAGACCCAGTACTTC. The chain joins TRBV5-1 to TRBJ2-5; D is possibly TRBD1 or TRBD2 (5 bases each). The CDR3 covers 15 residues. CDR1 and CDR2 (germline): SGHRS, YFSETQ. Trimming cost V 4 bases and J 1 base, with 14 bases left between them.

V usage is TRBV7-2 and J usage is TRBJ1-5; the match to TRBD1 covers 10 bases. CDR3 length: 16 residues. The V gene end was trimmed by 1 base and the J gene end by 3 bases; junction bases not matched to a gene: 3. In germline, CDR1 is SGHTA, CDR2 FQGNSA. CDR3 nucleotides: TGTGCCAGCAGCTTAGTGGGACAGGGGAACAATCAGCCCCAGCATTTT. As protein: CASSLVGQGNNQPQHF.

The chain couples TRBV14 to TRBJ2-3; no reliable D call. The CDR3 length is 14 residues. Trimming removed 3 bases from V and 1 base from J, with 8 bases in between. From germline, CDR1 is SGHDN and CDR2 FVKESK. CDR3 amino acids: CASSHLGGTDTQYF. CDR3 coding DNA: TGTGCCAGCAGCCACCTAGGAGGCACAGATACGCAGTATTTT.

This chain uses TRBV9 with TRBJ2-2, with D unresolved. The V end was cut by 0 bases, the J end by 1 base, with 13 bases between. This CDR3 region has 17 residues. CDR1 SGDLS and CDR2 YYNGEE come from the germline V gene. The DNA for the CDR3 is TGTGCCAGCAGCGTAGGGAGTGTGGGGAAGAACACCGGGGAGCTGTTTTTT. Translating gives CASSVGSVGKNTGELFF.

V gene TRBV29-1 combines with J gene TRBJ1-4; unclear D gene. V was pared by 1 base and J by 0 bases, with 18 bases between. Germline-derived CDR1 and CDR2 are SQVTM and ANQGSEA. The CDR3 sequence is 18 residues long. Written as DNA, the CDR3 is TGCAGCGTTGAAGTTGGGATGGGTTTACTTGCAACTAATGAAAAACTGTTTTTT. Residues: CSVEVGMGLLATNEKLFF.

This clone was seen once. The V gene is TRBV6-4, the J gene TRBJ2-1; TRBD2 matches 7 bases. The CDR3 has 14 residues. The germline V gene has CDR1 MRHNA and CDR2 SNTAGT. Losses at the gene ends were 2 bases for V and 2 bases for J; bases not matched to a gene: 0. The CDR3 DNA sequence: TGTGCCAGCAGTGACGGGGGGGCCTACAATGAGCAGTTCTTC. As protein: CASSDGGAYNEQFF.

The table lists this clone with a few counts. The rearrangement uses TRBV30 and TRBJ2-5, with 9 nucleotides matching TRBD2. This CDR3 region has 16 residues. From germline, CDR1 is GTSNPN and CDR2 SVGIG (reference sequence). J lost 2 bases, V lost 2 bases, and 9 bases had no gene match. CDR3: CAWSPTGGGEQETQYF. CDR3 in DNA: TGTGCCTGGAGTCCGACGGGCGGGGGGGAACAAGAGACCCAGTACTTC.

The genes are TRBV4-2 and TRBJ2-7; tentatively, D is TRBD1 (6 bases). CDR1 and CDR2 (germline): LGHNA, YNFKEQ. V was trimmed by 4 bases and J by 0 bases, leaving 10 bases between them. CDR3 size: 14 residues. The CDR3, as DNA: TGTGCCAGCAGCCTCCGGGACATCTCCTACGAGCAGTACTTC. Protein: CASSLRDISYEQYF.

The CDR3 spells CATSYRGLGGEQFF. CDR3 in DNA: TGTGCCACCAGCTACCGGGGACTAGGAGGTGAGCAGTTCTTC. The chain has TRBV15 and TRBJ2-1; 8 bases agree with TRBD2. Germline-derived CDR1 and CDR2 are LNHNV and YYDKDF (reference sequence). The length of the CDR3 is 14 residues. The trim removed 5 bases at V and 9 bases at J, leaving 9 bases unmatched. Complete variable domain (other parts from reference TRBV15 and TRBJ2-1): DAMVIQNPRYQVTQFGKPVTLSCSQTLNHNVMYWYQQKSSQAPKLLFHYYDKDFNNEADTPDNFQSRRPNTSFCFLDIRSPGLGDTAMYLCATSYRGLGGEQFFGPGTRLTVL.

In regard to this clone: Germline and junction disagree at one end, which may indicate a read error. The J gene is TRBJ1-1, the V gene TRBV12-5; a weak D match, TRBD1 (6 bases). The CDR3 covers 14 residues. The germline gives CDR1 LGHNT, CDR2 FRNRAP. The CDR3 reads CASGLTGLKTEAFF. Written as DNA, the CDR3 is TGTGCTAGTGGTTTGACAGGGTTGAAGACTGAAGCTTTCTTT.

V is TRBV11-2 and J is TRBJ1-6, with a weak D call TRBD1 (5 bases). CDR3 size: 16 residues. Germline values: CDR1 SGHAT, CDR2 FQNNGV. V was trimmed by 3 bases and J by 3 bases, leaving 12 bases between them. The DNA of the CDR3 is TGTGCCAGCAGCTTGACAGTGGGAGGCTATAATTCACCCCTCCACTTT. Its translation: CASSLTVGGYNSPLHF.

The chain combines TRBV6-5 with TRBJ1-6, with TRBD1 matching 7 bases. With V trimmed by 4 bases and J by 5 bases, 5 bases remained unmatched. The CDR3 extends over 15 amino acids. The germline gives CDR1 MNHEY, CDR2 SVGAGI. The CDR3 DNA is TGTGCCAGCAGTTCCCCGACAGGGAATAATTCACCCCTCCACTTT. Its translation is CASSSPTGNNSPLHF.

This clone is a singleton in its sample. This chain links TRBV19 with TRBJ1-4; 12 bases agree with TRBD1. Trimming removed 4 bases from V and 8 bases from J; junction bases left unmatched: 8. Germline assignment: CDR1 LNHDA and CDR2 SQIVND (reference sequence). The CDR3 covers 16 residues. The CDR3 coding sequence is TGTGCCAGTAGTACCTTCGTGGGGACAGGGGGCGAAAAACTGTTTTTT. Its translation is CASSTFVGTGGEKLFF.

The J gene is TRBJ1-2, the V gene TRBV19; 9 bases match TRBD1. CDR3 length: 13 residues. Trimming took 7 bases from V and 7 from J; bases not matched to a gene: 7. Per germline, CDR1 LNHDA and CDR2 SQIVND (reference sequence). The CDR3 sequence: CASTNTGGGGYTF. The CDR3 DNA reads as TGTGCCAGTACCAATACAGGGGGCGGTGGCTACACCTTC.

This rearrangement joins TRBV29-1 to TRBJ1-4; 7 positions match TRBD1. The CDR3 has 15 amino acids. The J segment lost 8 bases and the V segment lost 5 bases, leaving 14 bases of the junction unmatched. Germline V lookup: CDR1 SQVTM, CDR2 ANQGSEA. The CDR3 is CSVLLTGRGKEKLFF. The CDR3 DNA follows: TGCAGCGTTCTACTGACAGGGAGGGGCAAAGAAAAACTGTTTTTT.

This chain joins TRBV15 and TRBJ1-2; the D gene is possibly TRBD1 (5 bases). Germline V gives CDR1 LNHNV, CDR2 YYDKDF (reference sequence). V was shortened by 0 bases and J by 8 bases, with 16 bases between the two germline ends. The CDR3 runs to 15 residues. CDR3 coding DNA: TGTGCCACCAGCAGAGATCGAGGGGCACTGGGCGGCTACACCTTC. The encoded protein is CATSRDRGALGGYTF.

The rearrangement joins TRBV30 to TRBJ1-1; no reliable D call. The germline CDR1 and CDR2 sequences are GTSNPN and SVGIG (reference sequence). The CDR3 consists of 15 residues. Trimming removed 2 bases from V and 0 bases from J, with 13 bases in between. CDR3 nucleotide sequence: TGTGCCTGGAGTTACCACAGAGATCTGAACACTGAAGCTTTCTTT. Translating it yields CAWSYHRDLNTEAFF.

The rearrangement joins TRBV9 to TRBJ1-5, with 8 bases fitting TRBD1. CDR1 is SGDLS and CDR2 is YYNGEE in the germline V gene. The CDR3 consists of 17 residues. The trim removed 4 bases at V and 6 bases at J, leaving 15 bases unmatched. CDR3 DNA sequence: TGTGCCAGCAGCCTCCCCTCGGACAGGGCGGTCCGTCAGCCCCAGCATTTT. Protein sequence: CASSLPSDRAVRQPQHF.

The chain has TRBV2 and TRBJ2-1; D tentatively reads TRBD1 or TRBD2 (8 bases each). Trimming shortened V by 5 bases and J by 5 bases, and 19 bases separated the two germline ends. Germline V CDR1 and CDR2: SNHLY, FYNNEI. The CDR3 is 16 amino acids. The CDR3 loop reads CASSRGGQVKDNEQFF. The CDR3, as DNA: TGTGCCAGCAGTCGGGGGGGACAGGTGAAGGACAATGAGCAGTTCTTC.

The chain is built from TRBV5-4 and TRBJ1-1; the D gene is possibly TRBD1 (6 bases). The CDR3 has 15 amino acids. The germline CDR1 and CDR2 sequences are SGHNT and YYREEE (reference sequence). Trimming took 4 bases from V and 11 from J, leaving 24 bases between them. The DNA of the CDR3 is TGTGCCAGCAGCCCCAATGCTCGGACAGACGCGGATGCTTTCTTT. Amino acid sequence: CASSPNARTDADAFF.

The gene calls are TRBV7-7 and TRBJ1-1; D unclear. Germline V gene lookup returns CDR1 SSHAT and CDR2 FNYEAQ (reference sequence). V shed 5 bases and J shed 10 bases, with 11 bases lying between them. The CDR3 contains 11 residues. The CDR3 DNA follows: TGTGCCAGCAGCCCCAGGACCGGAGCTTTCTTT. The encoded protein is CASSPRTGAFF.

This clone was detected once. CDR3 protein: CASSLSPVEQFF. CDR3 DNA sequence: TGTGCCAGCAGCTTGTCTCCGGTTGAGCAGTTCTTC. This sequence joins TRBV5-6 and TRBJ2-1; no clear D gene. Deletions cut 1 base from V and 9 bases from J, with 8 bases between. Looked up from germline, CDR1 is SGHDT and CDR2 is YYEEEE. The CDR3 runs 12 residues.

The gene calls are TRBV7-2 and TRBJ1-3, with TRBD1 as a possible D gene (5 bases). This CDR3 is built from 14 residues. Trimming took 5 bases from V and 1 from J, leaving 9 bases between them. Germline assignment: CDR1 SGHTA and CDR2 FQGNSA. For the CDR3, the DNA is TGTGCCAGCAGCCGGGGGAAGTCTGGAAACACCATATATTTT. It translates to CASSRGKSGNTIYF.

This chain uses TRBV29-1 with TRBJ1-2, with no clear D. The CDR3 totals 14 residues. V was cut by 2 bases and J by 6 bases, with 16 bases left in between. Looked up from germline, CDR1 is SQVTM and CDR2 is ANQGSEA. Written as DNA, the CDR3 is TGCAGCGTTGAAAGCTTCGGGTCCGGGGATGGCTACACCTTC. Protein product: CSVESFGSGDGYTF.